The 8 T cell receptor beta chains in this list originate from one sample, sequenced in a study of blood T cells in healthy people across ages. The use of a sample-barcoded 5' primer and a J-beta primer mix characterized a second PCR of about 6 to 12 cycles. One entry per CDR3 protein, called by TCRdb with MiXCR from the 5' RACE reads. The sample records 1.2 million to 1.5 million distinct CDR3 sequences, around 59% being singletons. Sequenced material: blood. The receptor source for this set is a man in his late teens or twenties in good health.

In DNA, the CDR3 is TGTGCCAGCAGCTTGCGGCAAGCCTATTCACCCCTCCACTTT. As protein: CASSLRQAYSPLHF. The chain uses TRBV5-5 and TRBJ1-6; D unclear. Looked up from germline, CDR1 is SGHKS and CDR2 is YYEKEE (reference sequence). This CDR3 comprises 14 residues. V shed 1 base and J shed 8 bases, with 10 bases lying between them.

The rearrangement uses TRBV6-1 and TRBJ2-6, with 10 bases aligning to TRBD1. Germline V lookup: CDR1 MNHNS, CDR2 SASEGT. The CDR3 contains 17 residues. V trimming: 6 bases; J trimming: 0 bases; junction bases outside the gene matches: 5. Written as DNA, the CDR3 is TGTGCCAGCAGGGGGGACAGGGGAGGCTCTGGGGCCAACGTCCTGACTTTC. It encodes CASRGDRGGSGANVLTF.

The chain is built from TRBV7-2 and TRBJ1-2, with 9 bases matching TRBD1. The CDR3 consists of 13 residues. Germline CDR1 and CDR2: SGHTA and FQGNSA. V trimming: 7 bases; J trimming: 5 bases; junction bases outside the gene matches: 5. Here the CDR3 reads CASTSTGGYGYTF. The CDR3 DNA is TGTGCCAGCACCTCGACAGGGGGATATGGCTACACCTTC.

The chain combines TRBV7-2 with TRBJ2-5; D gene ambiguous. The V gene lost 1 base and the J gene lost 4 bases, with 13 bases spanning the gap. Germline CDR1 and CDR2: SGHTA and FQGNSA. The CDR3 runs 15 residues. The CDR3 coding sequence is TGTGCCAGCAGCTTAGTTTTCGCTCAAAGAGAGACCCAGTACTTC. Translation: CASSLVFAQRETQYF. The variable domain in full, completed from reference TRBV7-2 and TRBJ2-5, reads GAGVSQSPSNKVTEKGKDVELRCDPISGHTALYWYRQSLGQGLEFLIYFQGNSAPDKSGLPSDRFSAERTGGSVSTLTIQRTQQEDSAVYLCASSLVFAQRETQYFGPGTRLLVL.

The CDR3 DNA reads as TGTGCCATCGCGAGGGGGACAGGGACACTCGAGCAGTACTTC. Its translation is CAIARGTGTLEQYF. The gene calls are TRBV10-3 and TRBJ2-5, with 9 bases that match TRBD1. The J call may be faulty, since TRBJ2-7 better matches the DNA end. Germline V gene sequence: CDR1 ENHRY, CDR2 SYGVKD. The CDR3 spans 14 residues.

The chain employs TRBV25-1 and TRBJ1-2; 9 bases fit TRBD1. This CDR3 contains 14 residues. J lost 4 bases, V lost 3 bases, and 3 bases had no gene match. CDR1 is MGHDK and CDR2 is SYGVNS in the germline V gene. CDR3 amino acids: CASSDHRGLYGYTF. CDR3 DNA: TGTGCCAGCAGTGATCACAGGGGGCTCTATGGCTACACCTTC.

The chain recombines TRBV5-1 with TRBJ2-7; D is possibly TRBD2 (5 bases). Germline V CDR1 and CDR2: SGHRS, YFSETQ. The CDR3 totals 14 residues. Trimming stripped 8 bases from V and 7 bases from J, with 22 bases between. CDR3 DNA: TGCGCCAGTCAAGACGGACTCGCGACGGGGGAGCAGTACTTC. As protein: CASQDGLATGEQYF.

This clonotype has more than one count but fewer than ten. V and J are TRBV4-1 and TRBJ2-7; maybe TRBD1 (6 bases). V gave up 2 bases and J gave up 4 bases, with 15 bases separating them. The CDR3 has 15 amino acids. CDR1 MGHRA and CDR2 YSYEKL come from the germline V gene. The CDR3 loop is CASSQILDRSYEQYF. The CDR3 DNA reads as TGCGCCAGCAGCCAAATCCTCGACAGGTCTTACGAGCAGTACTTC.